This T cell receptor (beta chain) was identified in a study of neoadjuvant nivolumab and ipilimumab in lung cancer. Libraries were prepared by immunoSEQ multiplex PCR; TCRdb keeps only in-frame clonotypes and omits some of them. Seen here are about 27,000 clones, 76% observed once, and the top ten hold approximately 18%. The V gene's germline CDR1 is LGHNA and CDR2 YSLEER. This CDR3 spans 18 amino acids. J gave up 0 bases and V 5 bases, and 11 bases lay outside the gene matches. The chain combines TRBV4-3 with TRBJ2-3; 10 nucleotides line up with TRBD2. The material was tumor tissue, obtained after neoadjuvant nivolumab, alone or with ipilimumab, at or shortly before surgery. The TCR comes from an adult with non-small cell lung cancer. The CDR3 coding sequence is TGCGCCAGCAGCAAAGGGCCTAGCGGGGGTTCTAGCACAGATACGCAGTATTTT. As protein: CASSKGPSGGSSTDTQYF.